These 27 T cell receptor beta chains share one sample of origin, sequenced in a study of early T cells in non-severe SARS-CoV-2 infection. MiXCR was run by TCRdb on the 5' RACE reads, yielding one entry per CDR3 protein. This table has some 91,000 distinct CDR3 sequences, approximately 10% appearing once. The sequencing used whole blood, collected at baseline. The receptor set was obtained from an adult who was a healthcare worker with PCR-confirmed SARS-CoV-2 infection or an uninfected control (not recorded which).

This clonotype was counted at least ten times. The V call is TRBV5-1, the J call TRBJ2-3; 8 bases align to TRBD2. V was pared by 2 bases and J by 1 base, with 6 bases of the junction left unmatched. The CDR3 has 16 residues. Per germline, CDR1 SGHRS and CDR2 YFSETQ. The CDR3 DNA reads TGCGCCAGCAGCTTCGCGGGGGGCCGTGGCACAGATACGCAGTATTTT. This encodes CASSFAGGRGTDTQYF.

A few counts support this clonotype. The chain joins TRBV5-4 to TRBJ2-7; 7 bases map to TRBD2. Trimming removed 3 bases from V and 2 bases from J; junction bases left unmatched: 5. Germline CDR1 SGHNT, CDR2 YYREEE (reference sequence). CDR3 length: 14 amino acids. The CDR3 DNA reads TGTGCCAGCAGCTCGGGGACTATAACCTACGAGCAGTACTTC. This sequence encodes CASSSGTITYEQYF.

This chain connects TRBV2 to TRBJ2-5; no definite D call. Germline CDR1 reads SNHLY; CDR2 reads FYNNEI. The CDR3 extends over 11 amino acids. V was trimmed by 7 bases and J by 3 bases, leaving 6 bases between them. The CDR3 DNA is TGTGCCAGCAAGGTTGAAGAGACCCAGTACTTC. Amino acids: CASKVEETQYF.

In its sample, this clonotype was seen a few times. CDR3 nucleotides: TGTGCCAGCTCACCGGTTAGCGGGTTGTCCACAGATACGCAGTATTTT. Protein product: CASSPVSGLSTDTQYF. V is TRBV18 and J is TRBJ2-3; 7 nucleotides line up with TRBD2. CDR1 and CDR2 (germline): KGHSH, LQKENI. This CDR3 spans 16 amino acids. The trim removed 3 bases at V and 2 bases at J, leaving 8 bases unmatched.

This clonotype was seen a handful of times. The gene calls are TRBV19 and TRBJ1-2; D not resolved. In germline, CDR1 is LNHDA, CDR2 SQIVND (reference sequence). V lost 5 bases to trimming and J lost 4 bases, with 17 bases between them. The CDR3 is made up of 15 amino acids. DNA for the CDR3: TGTGCCAGTAGTGCAAGTGGTCCAACCCTCTATGGCTACACCTTC. Its translation: CASSASGPTLYGYTF.

This clonotype was detected many times. This chain links TRBV28 with TRBJ2-7; D remains unclear. Deletions cut 5 bases from V and 6 bases from J, with 11 bases between. Germline CDR1 is MDHEN and CDR2 is SYDVKM. CDR3 length: 12 amino acids. In nucleotides, the CDR3 is TGTGCCAGCAGTCCCTCCCGAGGCGAGCAGTACTTC. Residues: CASSPSRGEQYF.

This clonotype was observed many times. The V and J genes are TRBV6-2 or TRBV6-3 and TRBJ2-3; D possibly matches TRBD1 or TRBD2 (6 bases each). CDR1 is MNHEY, CDR2 SVGEGT, per germline. This CDR3 has 14 amino acids. V shed 6 bases and J shed 4 bases, with 14 bases lying between them. CDR3 in DNA: TGTGCCAGCAGACAGGGACTCGGCCCAGATACGCAGTATTTT. Encoded protein: CASRQGLGPDTQYF.

This clonotype was seen a few times. This rearrangement joins TRBV6-5 to TRBJ1-1; D is unresolved. Germline CDR1 and CDR2: MNHEY and SVGAGI. Between the trimmed V and J ends, which lost 6 bases and 12 bases, there was a span of 17 bases. The CDR3 contains 12 residues. CDR3 amino acids: CASSPSTDQPFF. CDR3 DNA: TGTGCCAGCAGCCCCTCGACCGACCAACCTTTCTTT.

In its sample, this clonotype was seen a few times. This chain links TRBV20-1 with TRBJ2-1, with D perhaps TRBD1 or TRBD2 (6 bases each). The CDR3 loop spans 15 amino acids. The V and J ends lost 3 bases and 8 bases respectively, with 20 bases between them. Germline CDR1 is DFQATT and CDR2 is SNEGSKA (reference sequence). The CDR3 coding sequence is TGCAGTGCTAGGACAGGTTGGCCAGCGGGCTATGAGCAGTTCTTC. This gives the protein CSARTGWPAGYEQFF.

The gene calls are TRBV12-3 or TRBV12-4 and TRBJ2-7, with 9 bases identical to TRBD2. J gave up 1 base and V 6 bases, and 7 bases lay outside the gene matches. This CDR3 is 15 amino acids long. CDR3 coding DNA: TGTGCCAGCAGGCCCGGGACTAGCCCTTCCTACGAGCAGTACTTC. Translated, it gives CASRPGTSPSYEQYF.

The chain carries TRBV12-3 or TRBV12-4 and TRBJ2-1; D may be TRBD1 or TRBD2 (5 bases each). The CDR3 length is 15 residues. V lost 3 bases to trimming and J lost 8 bases, with 17 bases between them. This CDR3 reads CASSFDSGRGYEQFF. For the CDR3, the DNA is TGTGCCAGCAGTTTCGATTCGGGTCGGGGCTATGAGCAGTTCTTC.

This clonotype was observed a few times. The rearrangement uses TRBV5-5 and TRBJ2-3; possibly TRBD1 for D (6 bases). Trimming left V 5 bases short and J 2 bases short, with 9 bases between. Germline lookup yields CDR1 SGHKS and CDR2 YYEKEE (reference sequence). This CDR3 is 13 amino acids long. Here the CDR3 reads CASRTGATDTQYF. For the CDR3, the DNA is TGTGCCAGCAGGACAGGAGCCACAGATACGCAGTATTTT.

This clonotype was seen many times. The chain recombines TRBV4-3 with TRBJ1-6, with a possible D match to TRBD1 (6 bases). Between the trimmed V and J ends, which lost 4 bases and 5 bases, there was a span of 27 bases. The CDR3 is made up of 20 amino acids. Germline values: CDR1 LGHNA, CDR2 YSLEER. Written as DNA, the CDR3 is TGCGCCAGCAGCCCCAAGGGGCCCACACAGGGAGGGACCCATAATTCACCCCTCCACTTT. Amino acids: CASSPKGPTQGGTHNSPLHF.

This clonotype appeared a few times. The chain uses TRBV6-4 and TRBJ1-2; the D is unclear. This CDR3 has 13 residues. Germline V lookup: CDR1 MRHNA, CDR2 SNTAGT. The V end lost 0 bases, the J end lost 7 bases, and 9 bases lay between the germline ends. CDR3 bases: TGTGCCAGCAGTGACTCGCGGGTTGGTGGCTACACCTTC. Translated, it gives CASSDSRVGGYTF.

The sample holds many counts of this clonotype. The V call is TRBV30, the J call TRBJ2-6, with D possibly being TRBD2 (5 bases). Trimming cost V 3 bases and J 0 bases, with 12 bases left between them. Germline values: CDR1 GTSNPN, CDR2 SVGIG (reference sequence). The CDR3 runs 16 residues. CDR3 nucleotide sequence: TGTGCCTGGAGAGCGGCAGGCCTCTCTGGGGCCAACGTCCTGACTTTC. Protein product: CAWRAAGLSGANVLTF. Supplemented by reference TRBV30 and TRBJ2-6, the full variable domain reads SQTIHQWPATLVQPVGSPLSLECTVEGTSNPNLYWYRQAAGRGLQLLFYSVGIGQISSEVPQNLSASRPQDRQFILSSKKLLLSDSGFYLCAWRAAGLSGANVLTFGAGSRLTVL.

In its sample, this clonotype was seen many times. The chain combines TRBV19 with TRBJ2-1; TRBD1 or TRBD2 may be the D gene (6 bases each). CDR3 size: 17 residues. Germline CDR1 LNHDA, CDR2 SQIVND (reference sequence). The germline V and J ends were trimmed by 5 bases and 3 bases, with 20 bases remaining between them. The CDR3: CASSSGAWRDFYNEQFF. CDR3 bases: TGTGCCAGTAGTTCGGGGGCCTGGCGGGATTTCTACAATGAGCAGTTCTTC.

This clonotype appeared many times. The chain links TRBV5-8 to TRBJ1-1; no firm D call. The V end was cut by 7 bases, the J end by 0 bases, with 10 bases between. This CDR3 spans 13 amino acids. Germline CDR1 SGHTS, CDR2 YDEGEE. The CDR3 is CASQRALNTEAFF. CDR3 sequence (DNA): TGTGCCAGCCAAAGGGCTTTGAACACTGAAGCTTTCTTT.

About this clonotype: A much larger clone sits a single nucleotide away, making a read error possible. J is TRBJ1-1 and V is TRBV9; D is unresolved. The CDR3 has 15 residues. Deletions cut 6 bases from V and 4 bases from J, with 19 bases between. Per germline, CDR1 SGDLS and CDR2 YYNGEE. The CDR3 nucleotides read TGTGCCAGCATCTTTAGCTCGGAGATTGGCACTGAAGCTTTCTTT. This gives the protein CASIFSSEIGTEAFF.

This clonotype has only a few counts. The genes are TRBV19 and TRBJ2-3, with 7 bases identical to TRBD2. The CDR3 consists of 17 residues. CDR1 is LNHDA, CDR2 SQIVND, per germline (reference sequence). The junction had 13 bases not matched to a gene; V was cut back by 5 bases and J by 2 bases. The DNA of the CDR3 is TGTGCCAGTAGTCCTCGTGGGACTATCTCGTACACAGATACGCAGTATTTT. This encodes CASSPRGTISYTDTQYF.

This clonotype was counted ten times or more. The J gene is TRBJ2-7, the V gene TRBV7-9, with 7 bases lining up with TRBD1. V lost 9 bases and J lost 2; bases outside the gene matches: 10. The CDR3 runs to 14 residues. Germline values: CDR1 SEHNR, CDR2 FQNEAQ (reference sequence). The CDR3 reads CASQGRDSTYEQYF. The CDR3 DNA is TGTGCCAGTCAGGGCCGGGACAGTACCTACGAGCAGTACTTC.

The chain recombines TRBV7-9 with TRBJ2-3; 7 nucleotides line up with TRBD1. The germline V gene encodes CDR1 SEHNR and CDR2 FQNEAQ (reference sequence). The junction had 7 bases not matched to a gene; V was cut back by 4 bases and J by 6 bases. The CDR3 spans 14 residues. The CDR3 is CASSSNTGDDTQYF. The CDR3 region has the DNA TGTGCCAGCAGCTCAAATACAGGGGATGATACGCAGTATTTT.

This clonotype has a handful of counts. V is TRBV29-1 and J is TRBJ2-7, with D tentatively TRBD1 (5 bases). Germline lookup yields CDR1 SQVTM and CDR2 ANQGSEA. The germline V and J ends were trimmed by 4 bases and 6 bases, with 10 bases remaining between them. The CDR3 spans 11 residues. The CDR3 is CSVGTSGEQYF. For the CDR3, the DNA is TGCAGCGTTGGGACATCGGGCGAGCAGTACTTC.

Details on this clonotype: This may stem from a read error, because a much larger clone lies one nucleotide away. This chain links TRBV24-1 with TRBJ2-7; D gene unclear. Germline V lookup: CDR1 KGHDR, CDR2 SFDVKD. The ends were cut back, 0 bases at V and 6 bases at J, with 8 bases in the middle. The CDR3 length is 13 residues. DNA for the CDR3: TGTGCCACCAGTGATTTGGGGGATCTCGAGCAGTACTTC. It encodes CATSDLGDLEQYF.

This chain joins TRBV5-1 and TRBJ2-1; tentatively, D is TRBD2 (6 bases). From germline, CDR1 is SGHRS and CDR2 YFSETQ. The CDR3 covers 16 residues. V was pared by 4 bases and J by 0 bases, with 14 bases between. The CDR3 DNA sequence: TGCGCCAGCAGCCCGGTTCCCGGGGGCTCCTACAATGAGCAGTTCTTC. It is translated as CASSPVPGGSYNEQFF.

This clonotype appeared many times. V gene TRBV5-1 combines with J gene TRBJ2-3; D is unclear. The CDR3 loop spans 13 amino acids. Germline lookup yields CDR1 SGHRS and CDR2 YFSETQ. Deletions cut 5 bases from V and 2 bases from J, with 9 bases between. The CDR3 region is CASREASTDTQYF. For the CDR3, the DNA is TGCGCCAGCAGAGAGGCTTCCACAGATACGCAGTATTTT.

This clonotype was observed at least ten times. V and J are TRBV5-1 and TRBJ2-1; TRBD2 aligns across 9 bases. The germline V gene encodes CDR1 SGHRS and CDR2 YFSETQ. Trimming took 1 base from V and 6 from J; bases not matched to a gene: 2. The CDR3 is made up of 14 amino acids. CDR3 amino acids: CASSLSSGTNEQFF. CDR3 nucleotide sequence: TGCGCCAGCAGCTTGTCTAGCGGGACCAATGAGCAGTTCTTC.

This clonotype was seen at least ten times. V usage is TRBV11-1 and J usage is TRBJ2-1; TRBD1 matches 9 bases. This CDR3 spans 17 amino acids. The germline gives CDR1 SGHAT, CDR2 FQDESV (reference sequence). The trim removed 2 bases at V and 5 bases at J, leaving 10 bases unmatched. This chain's CDR3 is CASSLTGQGVPHNEQFF. CDR3 in DNA: TGTGCCAGCAGCTTAACGGGACAGGGAGTTCCCCACAATGAGCAGTTCTTC.